The clone carrying this T cell receptor beta chain occurred a few times. TCRdb itself ran the 5' RACE reads through MiXCR, one entry per CDR3 protein. The sample includes roughly 540,000 distinct CDR3 sequences, about 20% seen only once; the top ten take around 0.91%. The data are from a study of identical twins. The same sample was also used in a study of T cells expressing NK-cell markers.

The clonotype comes from a woman aged 18-29 years in good health. The sequenced material came from CD4+ T cells sorted from blood.

The CDR3 is CSAPGLAFTGETQYF. The CDR3 coding sequence is TGCAGCGCCCCGGGACTAGCGTTCACAGGGGAGACCCAGTACTTC. The chain recombines TRBV29-1 with TRBJ2-5, with TRBD2 matching 10 bases. The CDR3 runs to 15 residues. Germline assignment: CDR1 SQVTM and CDR2 ANQGSEA. V lost 7 bases and J lost 5; bases outside the gene matches: 13. The entire variable domain, with the rest obtained from reference TRBV29-1 and TRBJ2-5, is as follows: SAVISQKPSRDICQRGTSLTIQCQVDSQVTMMFWYRQQPGQSLTLIATANQGSEATYESGFVIDKFPISRPNLTFSTLTVSNMSPEDSSIYLCSAPGLAFTGETQYFGPGTRLLVL.